These T cell receptor beta chains were read from a single sample in a study of shared clonotypes between healthy human individuals. Some clones are missing from TCRdb's copy, which holds only in-frame ones; the method was immunoSEQ multiplex PCR. The sample lists millions of clones; roughly 94% were seen once. The sequenced material came from naive CD4+ T cells sorted from blood. These receptors all come from a man between 18 and 29 years old in good health. Both conserved end residues are part of each CDR3. A D gene is named only where the DNA matches it firmly. Some rows have no size entry. The others give once, few or many, or a class for an expanded clone.

d_gene | abundance | j_gene | v_gene | CDR3aa | CDR3nt
- | - | TRBJ2-5 | TRBV6-6 | CASSSRRGDQETQYF | TGTGCCAGCAGTTCCCGCCGAGGGGACCAAGAGACCCAGTACTTC
- | - | TRBJ2-1 | TRBV6-1 | CASNDWSYNEQFF | TGTGCCAGCAATGACTGGTCCTACAATGAGCAGTTCTTC
TRBD2 | - | TRBJ2-7 | TRBV7-9 | CASRGEVSSYEQYF | TGTGCCAGCCGGGGGGAGGTCAGCTCCTACGAGCAGTACTTC
- | - | TRBJ1-1 | TRBV18 | CASSPREGGTEAFF | TGTGCCAGCTCACCTCGGGAAGGAGGCACTGAAGCTTTCTTT
- | - | TRBJ2-5 | TRBV4-3 | CASSQDYQETQYF | TGCGCCAGCAGCCAAGACTATCAGGAGACCCAGTACTTC
- | once | TRBJ2-3 | TRBV5-4 | CASSLEGGNTDTQYF | TGTGCCAGCAGCCTGGAGGGGGGTAACACAGATACGCAGTATTTT
- | once | TRBJ1-6 | TRBV10-2 | CASSRTGEGGSPLHF | TGCGCCAGCAGTCGGACTGGGGAAGGGGGATCACCCCTCCACTTT
- | - | TRBJ1-5 | TRBV19 | CASTSEGWYSNQPQHF | TGTGCCAGTACCTCGGAGGGATGGTATAGCAATCAGCCCCAGCATTTT
TRBD2 | - | TRBJ2-7 | TRBV6-5 | CASRRTSGRNEQYF | TGTGCCAGCAGGAGGACTAGCGGGAGAAACGAGCAGTACTTC
TRBD2 | - | TRBJ2-1 | TRBV11-1 | CASSSRLAGYNEQFF | TGTGCCAGCAGCTCCCGACTAGCGGGTTACAATGAGCAGTTCTTC
- | - | TRBJ2-1 | TRBV11-3 | CASSKQDEQFF | TGTGCCAGCAGCAAACAGGATGAGCAGTTCTTC
- | - | TRBJ2-2 | TRBV5-6 | CASSLVGNTGELFF | TGTGCCAGCAGCTTGGTTGGTAACACCGGGGAGCTGTTTTTT
TRBD1 | - | TRBJ1-6 | TRBV19 | CASSTGTGDSPLHF | TGTGCCAGCAGCACCGGGACAGGGGATTCACCCCTCCACTTT
- | - | TRBJ2-7 | TRBV6-1 | CASSEAGRSSYEQYF | TGTGCCAGCAGTGAAGCAGGTCGGTCCTCCTACGAGCAGTACTTC
- | - | TRBJ1-1 | TRBV5-1 | CASSPGTNTEAFF | TGCGCCAGCAGCCCCGGGACGAACACTGAAGCTTTCTTT
- | once | TRBJ2-5 | TRBV4-3 | CASSQDNQGRGETQYF | TGCGCCAGCAGCCAAGATAACCAGGGGAGAGGGGAGACCCAGTACTTC
TRBD1 | once | TRBJ1-2 | TRBV2 | CASTLRGTGGGYTF | TGTGCCAGCACCCTAAGGGGGACAGGGGGAGGCTACACCTTC
TRBD1 | - | TRBJ2-5 | TRBV6-6 | CASRGGRETQYF | TGTGCCAGCAGAGGGGGCAGGGAGACCCAGTACTTC
- | - | TRBJ1-5 | TRBV4-1 | CASSQDLSRQPQHF | TGCGCCAGCAGCCAAGATCTATCTCGGCAGCCCCAGCATTTT
- | - | TRBJ2-1 | TRBV30 | CAWSGRISYNEQFF | TGTGCCTGGAGCGGGCGGATCTCCTACAATGAGCAGTTCTTC
TRBD2 | - | TRBJ2-2 | TRBV5-1 | CASSLASGRSTGELFF | TGCGCCAGCAGCTTGGCCAGCGGGAGGAGTACCGGGGAGCTGTTTTTT
- | - | TRBJ2-5 | TRBV20-1 | CSAPLETQYF | TGCAGTGCCCCCTTAGAGACCCAGTACTTC
- | - | TRBJ1-1 | TRBV5-1 | CASRSDRMNTEAFF | TGCGCCAGCAGATCGGACAGAATGAACACTGAAGCTTTCTTT
- | - | TRBJ2-6 | TRBV9 | CASSVTGKSSGANVLTF | TGTGCCAGCAGCGTAACAGGGAAGAGCTCTGGGGCCAACGTCCTGACTTTC
- | - | TRBJ1-6 | TRBV28 | CASSLDNLSSYNSPLHF | TGTGCCAGCAGTTTAGACAACTTGAGCTCCTATAATTCACCCCTCCACTTT
- | - | TRBJ2-3 | TRBV6-5 | CASSKQGWESTQYF | TGTGCCAGCAGTAAACAGGGATGGGAGAGTACGCAGTATTTT
- | - | TRBJ2-3 | TRBV27 | CASSKTGAGTDTQYF | TGTGCCAGCAGTAAAACGGGGGCAGGGACAGATACGCAGTATTTT
TRBD1 | - | TRBJ1-6 | TRBV30 | CAWNGQGDSPLHF | TGTGCCTGGAACGGACAGGGGGATTCACCCCTCCACTTT
TRBD2 | - | TRBJ2-7 | TRBV6-5 | CASSRLAGGVYEQYF | TGTGCCAGCAGTCGCTTAGCGGGGGGTGTGTACGAGCAGTACTTC
TRBD1 | - | TRBJ1-4 | TRBV5-1 | CASSPGTANEKLFF | TGCGCCAGCAGCCCCGGGACAGCTAATGAAAAACTGTTTTTT
- | once | TRBJ2-7 | TRBV6-5 | CASSYSRQGSSYEQYF | TGTGCCAGCAGTTACTCCCGCCAGGGGTCCTCCTACGAGCAGTACTTC
- | - | TRBJ1-1 | TRBV6-6 | CASSSYSENTEAFF | TGTGCCAGCAGTAGCTATTCGGAAAACACTGAAGCTTTCTTT
- | - | TRBJ1-5 | TRBV6-1 | CASSEGDQPQHF | TGTGCCAGCAGTGAGGGAGATCAGCCCCAGCATTTT
- | - | TRBJ2-7 | TRBV6-6 | CASSYSRVSGTYEQYF | TGTGCCAGCAGTTACTCGAGGGTTAGCGGTACCTACGAGCAGTACTTC
TRBD1 | - | TRBJ2-5 | TRBV30 | CAWSPWDRATETQYF | TGTGCCTGGAGTCCATGGGACAGGGCCACAGAGACCCAGTACTTC
- | - | TRBJ2-2 | TRBV5-1 | CASSLEGNTGELFF | TGCGCCAGCAGCTTGGAAGGAAACACCGGGGAGCTGTTTTTT
- | - | TRBJ1-6 | TRBV28 | CASSLVESPLHF | TGTGCCAGCAGTTTAGTCGAATCACCCCTCCACTTT
TRBD1 | - | TRBJ1-2 | TRBV29-1 | CSARGQGYGYTF | TGCAGCGCCCGAGGACAGGGGTACGGCTACACCTTC
- | - | TRBJ1-2 | TRBV2 | CASSAQGSYGYTF | TGTGCCAGCAGCGCCCAAGGGTCCTATGGCTACACCTTC
TRBD2 | - | TRBJ2-3 | TRBV2 | CASSELAGTGADTQYF | TGTGCCAGCAGTGAACTAGCGGGAACGGGCGCAGATACGCAGTATTTT
TRBD2 | - | TRBJ2-3 | TRBV30 | CAWSVLGTSGSNF | TGTGCCTGGAGTGTATTGGGGACTAGCGGGTCTAATTTT
TRBD1 | - | TRBJ1-2 | TRBV27 | CASSRGTGAAKYYGYTF | TGTGCCAGCAGCCGCGGGACAGGGGCGGCGAAATACTATGGCTACACCTTC
- | - | TRBJ1-3 | TRBV7-9 | CASSLAGKSGNTIYF | TGTGCCAGCAGCTTAGCAGGGAAGTCTGGAAACACCATATATTTT
- | - | TRBJ1-5 | TRBV11-2 | CASSLGGAYSNQPQHF | TGTGCCAGCAGCTTAGGAGGGGCATATAGCAATCAGCCCCAGCATTTT
- | - | TRBJ2-7 | TRBV7-2 | CASSLLQAVEQYF | TGTGCCAGCAGCTTACTTCAGGCGGTCGAGCAGTACTTC
- | - | TRBJ1-6 | TRBV6-1 | CASSDWERSSPLHF | TGTGCCAGCAGTGACTGGGAGAGAAGTTCACCCCTCCACTTT